Sequencing of this T cell receptor beta chain was carried out in a study of T cells expressing NK-cell markers. Germline CDR1 and CDR2: MNHEY and SVGAGI. The CDR3 extends over 15 amino acids. TCRdb re-called the 5' RACE reads and shows each CDR3 protein once, DNA omitted. The data show around 140,000 distinct CDR3 sequences, and the top ten clones hold around 12%. The sequenced material came from blood T cells: a sorted CD56 or NKG2C T cell subset, CD4+ or CD8+ T cells, or bulk PBMC T cells (not recorded which). The sequence derives from a man aged 18 to 35 in good health. The genes are TRBV6-5 and TRBJ1-4; TCRdb proposes TRBD1, but this gene call is untestable without DNA. The CDR3 loop is CASRTRDSRNEKLFF.